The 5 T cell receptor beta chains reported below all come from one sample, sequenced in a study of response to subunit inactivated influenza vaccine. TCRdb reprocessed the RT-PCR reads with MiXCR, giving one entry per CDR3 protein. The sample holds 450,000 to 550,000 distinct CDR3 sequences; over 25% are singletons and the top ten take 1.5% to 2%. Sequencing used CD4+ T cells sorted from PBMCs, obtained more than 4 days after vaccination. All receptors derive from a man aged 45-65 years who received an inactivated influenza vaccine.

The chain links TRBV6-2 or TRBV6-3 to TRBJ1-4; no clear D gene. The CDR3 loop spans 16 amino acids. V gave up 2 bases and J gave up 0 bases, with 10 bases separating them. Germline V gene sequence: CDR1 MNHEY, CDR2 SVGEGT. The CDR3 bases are TGTGCCAGCAGTTACGACCCAGAGGCAACTAATGAAAAACTGTTTTTT. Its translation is CASSYDPEATNEKLFF.

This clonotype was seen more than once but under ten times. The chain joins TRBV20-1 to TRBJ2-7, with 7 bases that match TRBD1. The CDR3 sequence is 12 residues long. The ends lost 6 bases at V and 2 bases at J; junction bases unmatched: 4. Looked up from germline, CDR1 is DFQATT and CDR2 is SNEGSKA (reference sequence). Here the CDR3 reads CSASGTAYEQYF. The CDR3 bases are TGCAGTGCCTCCGGGACAGCCTACGAGCAGTACTTC.

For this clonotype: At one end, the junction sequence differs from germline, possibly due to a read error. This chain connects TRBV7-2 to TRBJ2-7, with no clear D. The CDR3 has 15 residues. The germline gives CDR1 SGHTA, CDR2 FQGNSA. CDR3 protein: CASSLVAISSDEQCF. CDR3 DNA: TGTGCCAGCAGCTTAGTGGCTATTTCTTCGGACGAGCAGTGCTTC.

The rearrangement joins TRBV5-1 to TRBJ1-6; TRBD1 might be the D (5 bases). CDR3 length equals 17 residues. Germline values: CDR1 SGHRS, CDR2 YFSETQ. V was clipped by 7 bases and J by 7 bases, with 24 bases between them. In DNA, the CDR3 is TGCGCCAGCCGCCCCGAGTATCTCCTAGGGGAGAATTCACCCCTCCACTTT. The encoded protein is CASRPEYLLGENSPLHF.

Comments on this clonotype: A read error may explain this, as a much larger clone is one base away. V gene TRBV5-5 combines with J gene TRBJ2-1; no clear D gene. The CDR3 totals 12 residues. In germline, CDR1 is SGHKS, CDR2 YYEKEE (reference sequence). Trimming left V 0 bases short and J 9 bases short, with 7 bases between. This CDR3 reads CASSLAWGEQFF. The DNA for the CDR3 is TGTGCCAGCAGCTTGGCCTGGGGTGAGCAGTTCTTC.